Shown below are 10 T cell receptor beta chains from a single sample sequenced in a study of shared clonotypes between healthy human individuals. Generated by immunoSEQ multiplex PCR, the TCRdb table keeps only in-frame clones and is missing some. The table shows 2,500,000 or so clones, with less than 95% occurring only once. Sequenced material: naive CD4+ T cells from PBMCs. Subset: CD45RA+ positively selected. Receptors originate from a man between 18 and 35 years old in good health. Some clones in this sample may be carry-over from other donors' samples.

The chain has TRBV11-2 and TRBJ2-7, with D hard to call. Trimming pared 5 bases from V and 7 bases from J, leaving 12 bases between. The V gene's germline CDR1 is SGHAT and CDR2 FQNNGV. The CDR3 spans 12 residues. CDR3 protein: CASSRMLGEQYF. The CDR3 nucleotides are TGTGCCAGCAGCCGGATGTTGGGGGAGCAGTACTTC.

The chain is built from TRBV5-4 and TRBJ1-1; no reliable D call. Trimming removed 5 bases at V and 4 bases at J, with 15 bases between. Germline CDR1 is SGHNT and CDR2 is YYREEE (reference sequence). The CDR3 contains 14 residues. CDR3 sequence: CASRPLISSTEAFF. In nucleotides, the CDR3 is TGTGCCAGCAGACCTCTTATATCGAGCACTGAAGCTTTCTTT.

The CDR3 DNA reads as TGTGCCAGCAGCCCACTAGCGGGAGGAGCCCTGAGCTCCTACGAGCAGTACTTC. It encodes CASSPLAGGALSSYEQYF. The chain carries TRBV14 and TRBJ2-7, with 12 bases aligning to TRBD2. CDR3 length equals 18 residues. CDR1 is SGHDN and CDR2 is FVKESK in the germline V gene. V shed 4 bases, J shed 0 bases, and the junction held 10 bases outside the gene matches.

The V gene is TRBV18, the J gene TRBJ1-1; the D gene is possibly TRBD1 (6 bases). Trimming removed 4 bases from V and 4 bases from J, with 10 bases in between. CDR3 length equals 13 residues. From germline, CDR1 is KGHSH and CDR2 LQKENI. CDR3 nucleotides: TGTGCCAGCTCACTCACAGGGACCACTGAAGCTTTCTTT. Translation gives CASSLTGTTEAFF. Supplemented by reference TRBV18 and TRBJ1-1, the full variable domain reads NAGVMQNPRHLVRRRGQEARLRCSPMKGHSHVYWYRQLPEEGLKFMVYLQKENIIDESGMPKERFSAEFPKEGPSILRIQQVVRGDSAAYFCASSLTGTTEAFFGQGTRLTVV.

The chain carries TRBV6-5 and TRBJ2-7; D might be TRBD1 (6 bases). CDR3 size: 11 residues. V was trimmed by 10 bases and J by 1 base, leaving 8 bases between them. Germline values: CDR1 MNHEY, CDR2 SVGAGI. This CDR3 is CATQGSYEQYF. The DNA for the CDR3 is TGTGCCACACAGGGATCCTACGAGCAGTACTTC.

This rearrangement joins TRBV4-3 to TRBJ2-5, with 9 bases lining up with TRBD2. The CDR3 has 15 residues. V trimming: 0 bases; J trimming: 6 bases; junction bases outside the gene matches: 5. Germline V gives CDR1 LGHNA, CDR2 YSLEER. The DNA for the CDR3 is TGCGCCAGCAGCCAAGAACAGCGGGGGGAGAAGACCCAGTACTTC. This translates into CASSQEQRGEKTQYF.

The CDR3 loop is CASSVGRESTEQYF. DNA of the CDR3: TGTGCCAGCAGCGTCGGCAGGGAGTCGACCGAGCAGTACTTC. The rearrangement uses TRBV9 and TRBJ2-7; TRBD1 or TRBD2 may be the D gene (5 bases each). Germline CDR1 SGDLS, CDR2 YYNGEE. Trimming shortened V by 2 bases and J by 6 bases, and 15 bases separated the two germline ends. The length of the CDR3 is 14 residues.

This clone was detected only once. The V and J genes are TRBV2 and TRBJ2-5; no clear D. This CDR3 has 13 residues. CDR1 and CDR2 from the germline V gene are SNHLY and FYNNEI. The ends were cut back, 8 bases at V and 1 base at J, with 11 bases in the middle. The CDR3 DNA reads as TGTGCCAGCGTCTTTGTGGTCCAAGAGACCCAGTACTTC. As protein: CASVFVVQETQYF.

The chain couples TRBV27 to TRBJ2-7; weak D call: TRBD1 (6 bases). CDR1 and CDR2 from the germline V gene are MNHEY and SMNVEV (reference sequence). V shed 5 bases and J shed 4 bases, with 18 bases lying between them. This CDR3 has 15 residues. DNA for the CDR3: TGTGCCAGCAGTCCCCGAGGCAGGGGTTATTACGAGCAGTACTTC. This encodes CASSPRGRGYYEQYF.

The gene calls are TRBV19 and TRBJ2-1; 15 bases align to TRBD2. Germline loops: CDR1 LNHDA, CDR2 SQIVND (reference sequence). This CDR3 comprises 19 residues. The junction had 6 bases not matched to a gene; V was cut back by 3 bases and J by 0 bases. CDR3 residues: CASSIWTSGRAISYNEQFF. Written as DNA, the CDR3 is TGTGCCAGTAGTATCTGGACTAGCGGGAGGGCCATCTCCTACAATGAGCAGTTCTTC.